What follows are 28 T cell receptor beta chains derived from one specimen sequenced in a study of cytomegalovirus exposure and HLA in healthy donors. It was with 60 Vbeta and 13 Jbeta primers that the PCR ran. Sequenced by immunoSEQ multiplex PCR; TCRdb stores in-frame clones only, minus some. The sample lists approximately 150,000 clones, 76% occurring once. The sequenced material came from PBMCs. The receptors here all came from a male donor in good health and CMV-seronegative.

The J gene is TRBJ1-6, the V gene TRBV18, with no clear D. Trimming cost V 0 bases and J 10 bases, with 10 bases left between them. There are 14 residues in the CDR3. CDR1 KGHSH and CDR2 LQKENI come from the germline V gene. The CDR3 DNA reads as TGTGCCAGCTCACCACCGCCCGGAGGATCACCCCTCCACTTT. Translated, it gives CASSPPPGGSPLHF.

V is TRBV28 and J is TRBJ2-7; 11 bases align to TRBD1. Germline CDR1 and CDR2: MDHEN and SYDVKM. This CDR3 region has 15 residues. The V and J ends lost 8 bases and 5 bases, in that order; junction bases with no gene match: 11. As DNA, the CDR3 is TGTGCCAGCGTCCTGGACAGGGGGCAATCTAACGAGCAGTACTTC. Translating gives CASVLDRGQSNEQYF. Based on the CDR3 plus reference TRBV28 and TRBJ2-7, the full variable domain is DVKVTQSSRYLVKRTGEKVFLECVQDMDHENMFWYRQDPGLGLRLIYFSYDVKMKEKGDIPEGYSVSREKKERFSLILESASTNQTSMYLCASVLDRGQSNEQYFGPGTRLTVT.

The rearrangement links TRBV6-6 to TRBJ2-1; TRBD1 agrees at 8 bases. CDR3 size: 13 residues. Germline-derived CDR1 and CDR2 are MNHNY and SVGAGI (reference sequence). V was pared by 4 bases and J by 6 bases, with 2 bases of the junction left unmatched. The DNA of the CDR3 is TGTGCCAGCAGTTCGGGACAGGTCAATGAGCAGTTCTTC. Translated, it gives CASSSGQVNEQFF.

This chain joins TRBV7-2 and TRBJ2-7; the D gene is possibly TRBD2 (7 bases). Per germline, CDR1 SGHTA and CDR2 FQGNSA. The CDR3 runs 14 residues. The ends were cut back, 1 base at V and 6 bases at J, with 13 bases in the middle. The CDR3, as DNA: TGTGCCAGCAGCTTAGATGGGGGGGCCCGCGAGCAGTACTTC. Protein product: CASSLDGGAREQYF.

The V call is TRBV5-1, the J call TRBJ2-7; 11 nucleotides match TRBD1. This CDR3 region has 14 residues. The V segment lost 4 bases and the J segment 2 bases; nucleotides outside the gene matches: 2. The germline gives CDR1 SGHRS, CDR2 YFSETQ. The DNA of the CDR3 is TGCGCCAGCAGCCGGGGACAGGGGGCCTACGAGCAGTACTTC. Its translation: CASSRGQGAYEQYF. The full variable domain, completed using reference TRBV5-1 and TRBJ2-7, is KAGVTQTPRYLIKTRGQQVTLSCSPISGHRSVSWYQQTPGQGLQFLFEYFSETQRNKGNFPGRFSGRQFSNSRSEMNVSTLELGDSALYLCASSRGQGAYEQYFGPGTRLTVT.

The chain combines TRBV2 with TRBJ2-3, with a weak D call TRBD1 (6 bases). Germline assignment: CDR1 SNHLY and CDR2 FYNNEI. The CDR3 runs to 17 residues. V lost 5 bases and J lost 1, with 19 bases in between. CDR3: CASSPLQGRPRTDTQYF. The CDR3 region has the DNA TGTGCCAGCAGTCCCCTACAGGGACGGCCCCGCACAGATACGCAGTATTTT.

This clone appeared a single time. The rearrangement links TRBV5-6 to TRBJ1-5, with D possibly matching TRBD1 (6 bases). Germline lookup yields CDR1 SGHDT and CDR2 YYEEEE. The CDR3 has 14 amino acids. V gave up 2 bases and J gave up 6 bases, with 12 bases separating them. CDR3: CASSFRQGIQPQHF. In DNA form, the CDR3 reads TGTGCCAGCAGCTTTCGTCAGGGGATTCAGCCCCAGCATTTT.

The V and J genes are TRBV5-1 and TRBJ1-1; 9 bases map to TRBD1. The CDR3 totals 17 residues. The ends lost 0 bases at V and 4 bases at J; junction bases unmatched: 10. In germline, CDR1 is SGHRS, CDR2 YFSETQ. This CDR3 is CASSLATGGDMVTEAFF. The CDR3 DNA reads as TGCGCCAGCAGCTTGGCCACAGGGGGCGATATGGTCACTGAAGCTTTCTTT.

The rearrangement uses TRBV4-3 and TRBJ1-2; D not resolved. V was cut by 1 base and J by 4 bases, with 13 bases left in between. CDR3 size: 15 residues. Per germline, CDR1 LGHNA and CDR2 YSLEER. The CDR3 loop is CASSQAREHFYGYTF. DNA for the CDR3: TGCGCCAGCAGCCAAGCCCGGGAACATTTCTATGGCTACACCTTC.

The chain joins TRBV7-9 to TRBJ2-1; 7 positions agree with TRBD1. CDR3 length: 16 amino acids. Trimming took 5 bases from V and 2 from J; bases not matched to a gene: 9. Germline CDR1 reads SEHNR; CDR2 reads FQNEAQ (reference sequence). The CDR3 bases are TGTGCCAGCAGCGAAAGGACAGGAGCTACCTACAATGAGCAGTTCTTC. It yields the protein CASSERTGATYNEQFF.

This clone was seen a few times. The rearrangement uses TRBV5-5 and TRBJ2-7; 13 positions match TRBD2. The CDR3 totals 14 residues. CDR1 and CDR2 from the germline V gene are SGHKS and YYEKEE (reference sequence). The junction had 5 bases not matched to a gene; V was cut back by 4 bases and J by 7 bases. The CDR3: CASSPGLAGVEQYF. The CDR3, as DNA: TGTGCCAGCAGCCCTGGACTAGCGGGAGTTGAGCAGTACTTC.

The chain recombines TRBV28 with TRBJ1-3; 7 bases are a match to TRBD1. Germline CDR1 reads MDHEN; CDR2 reads SYDVKM. After removal of 3 bases from V and 4 bases from J, the junction contained 6 bases not matched to a gene. The CDR3 sequence is 15 residues long. The CDR3 reads CASSFPTGPGNTIYF. CDR3 DNA: TGTGCCAGCAGTTTCCCGACAGGGCCCGGAAACACCATATATTTT.

The genes are TRBV18 and TRBJ1-3, with TRBD1 identical over 8 bases. The V segment lost 3 bases and the J segment 4 bases; nucleotides outside the gene matches: 11. CDR1 is KGHSH and CDR2 is LQKENI in the germline V gene. This CDR3 is built from 17 residues. DNA of the CDR3: TGTGCCAGCTCACCCGCGGTTTGGACAGGGACCGGAAACACCATATATTTT. Translating gives CASSPAVWTGTGNTIYF.

This chain connects TRBV28 to TRBJ1-5; the D is unclear. Trimming removed 6 bases from V and 0 bases from J, with 12 bases in between. CDR1 and CDR2 from the germline V gene are MDHEN and SYDVKM. The CDR3 extends over 15 amino acids. Here the CDR3 reads CASRWAGNSNQPQHF. The CDR3 nucleotides are TGTGCCAGCAGGTGGGCCGGGAATAGCAATCAGCCCCAGCATTTT.

This clone was observed many times. This chain links TRBV6-1 with TRBJ1-2, with TRBD1 matching 7 bases. The germline V gene encodes CDR1 MNHNS and CDR2 SASEGT. The ends lost 7 bases at V and 4 bases at J; junction bases unmatched: 9. CDR3 length: 14 amino acids. The CDR3 sequence is CASTLTGLLYGYTF. The CDR3 nucleotides are TGTGCCAGCACCCTGACAGGGCTACTCTATGGCTACACCTTC.

The chain links TRBV28 to TRBJ1-1; D is perhaps TRBD1 (6 bases). Germline V gene lookup returns CDR1 MDHEN and CDR2 SYDVKM. V gave up 2 bases and J gave up 7 bases, with 14 bases separating them. The CDR3 is 14 residues long. The CDR3 DNA follows: TGTGCCAGCAGTTTAGGGACATCAGAGTTTGAAGCTTTCTTT. As protein: CASSLGTSEFEAFF.

This chain joins TRBV5-1 and TRBJ2-1; 7 bases agree with TRBD1. Germline assignment: CDR1 SGHRS and CDR2 YFSETQ. V was clipped by 2 bases and J by 8 bases; unmatched bases: 13. The CDR3 consists of 16 residues. The CDR3 DNA reads TGCGCCAGCAGCTTCGGCCCACGAAAGGGGGCCGATGAGCAGTTCTTC. It is translated as CASSFGPRKGADEQFF.

The chain combines TRBV9 with TRBJ2-3, with D possibly TRBD2 on 5 matching bases. Germline loops: CDR1 SGDLS, CDR2 YYNGEE. The CDR3 is 15 residues long. Deletions cut 0 bases from V and 3 bases from J, with 11 bases between. CDR3 coding DNA: TGTGCCAGCAGCGTAGAGGGAGTTCGGACAGATACGCAGTATTTT. This gives the protein CASSVEGVRTDTQYF.

V gene TRBV2 combines with J gene TRBJ1-1, with TRBD1 matching over 7 bases. The CDR3 spans 12 residues. The germline V gene encodes CDR1 SNHLY and CDR2 FYNNEI. V was clipped by 8 bases and J by 11 bases; unmatched bases: 11. The DNA of the CDR3 is TGTGCCAGCGTAGGGGGCTCTAATTTGGCTTTCTTT. This codes for CASVGGSNLAFF. The full variable domain, rest sourced from reference TRBV2 and TRBJ1-1, is EPEVTQTPSHQVTQMGQEVILRCVPISNHLYFYWYRQILGQKVEFLVSFYNNEISEKSEIFDDQFSVERPDGSNFTLKIRSTKLEDSAMYFCASVGGSNLAFFGQGTRLTVV.

The chain carries TRBV6-5 and TRBJ1-5; tentative D call: TRBD1 (6 bases). Germline CDR1 MNHEY, CDR2 SVGAGI. V was trimmed by 8 bases and J by 4 bases, leaving 18 bases between them. This CDR3 region has 15 residues. The CDR3 sequence is CASQDSLTWNQPQHF. In nucleotides, the CDR3 is TGTGCCAGCCAGGACAGCCTCACGTGGAATCAGCCCCAGCATTTT.

J is TRBJ1-3 and V is TRBV19, with D perhaps TRBD1 (5 bases). The length of the CDR3 is 14 residues. Germline V gives CDR1 LNHDA, CDR2 SQIVND (reference sequence). V lost 4 bases, J lost 0 bases, and 7 bases lay in between. CDR3 DNA sequence: TGTGCCAGTAGTAAACAGGACTCTGGAAACACCATATATTTT. This sequence encodes CASSKQDSGNTIYF.

In its sample, this clone was seen once. The chain links TRBV19 to TRBJ1-5; TRBD1 aligns across 9 bases. Germline V gene data show CDR1 as LNHDA and CDR2 as SQIVND (reference sequence). This CDR3 is 15 amino acids long. The V gene end was trimmed by 5 bases and the J gene end by 4 bases; junction bases not matched to a gene: 6. The CDR3, as DNA: TGTGCCAGTAGTGGCGTGACAGGGGGGAATCAGCCCCAGCATTTT. This codes for CASSGVTGGNQPQHF.

The genes are TRBV2 and TRBJ2-1; D remains unclear. Germline CDR1 is SNHLY and CDR2 is FYNNEI. The germline V and J ends were trimmed by 4 bases and 9 bases, with 16 bases remaining between them. CDR3 length: 14 residues. The CDR3 sequence: CASSVLVRSSEQFF. The CDR3 bases are TGTGCCAGCAGTGTGCTAGTCCGGAGTAGTGAGCAGTTCTTC.

The chain links TRBV5-4 to TRBJ1-2; weak D call: TRBD1 (6 bases). Germline CDR1 reads SGHNT; CDR2 reads YYREEE (reference sequence). CDR3 length: 14 amino acids. The V end lost 4 bases, the J end lost 6 bases, and 16 bases lay between the germline ends. The CDR3 DNA reads TGTGCCAGCAGCCAAAACCAGGGGCAGAATGGCTACACCTTC. It is translated as CASSQNQGQNGYTF.

This clone occurred a few times. This rearrangement joins TRBV6-1 to TRBJ2-2; D not certain. The germline gives CDR1 MNHNS, CDR2 SASEGT. The CDR3 loop spans 12 amino acids. V was trimmed by 6 bases and J by 7 bases, leaving 9 bases between them. CDR3 residues: CASRMGDGELFF. For the CDR3, the DNA is TGTGCCAGCAGGATGGGCGACGGGGAGCTGTTTTTT.

V and J are TRBV5-1 and TRBJ1-4; 9 nucleotides align to TRBD1. The J segment lost 6 bases and the V segment lost 5 bases, leaving 5 bases of the junction unmatched. The germline CDR1 and CDR2 sequences are SGHRS and YFSETQ. The CDR3 is made up of 14 amino acids. In nucleotides, the CDR3 is TGCGCCAGCAGATCGACAGGGGGAGATGAAAAACTGTTTTTT. Its protein product is CASRSTGGDEKLFF.

DNA of the CDR3: TGTGCCAGCAGTTTGGGACTAGCGACCTACAATGAGCAGTTCTTC. It encodes CASSLGLATYNEQFF. V and J are TRBV6-5 and TRBJ2-1, with 10 nucleotides matching TRBD2. V lost 4 bases to trimming and J lost 2 bases; unmatched junction nucleotides: 2. The CDR3 has 15 amino acids. CDR1 is MNHEY, CDR2 SVGAGI, per germline.

The chain carries TRBV5-1 and TRBJ2-6, with 7 bases fitting TRBD1. This CDR3 is 17 amino acids long. Germline V gene lookup returns CDR1 SGHRS and CDR2 YFSETQ. Trimming at V came to 4 bases and at J to 2 bases, leaving 9 bases not matched to a gene. CDR3 residues: CASSPGQFLTGANVLTF. In nucleotides, the CDR3 is TGCGCCAGCAGCCCGGGACAGTTCTTGACTGGGGCCAACGTCCTGACTTTC.